The entry below gives a single T cell receptor (beta chain) sequence along with its context. This entry comes from a study of blood T cell repertoires in COVID-19. The overall study: Both acute and convalescent COVID-19 samples were obtained from the United States, Italy and Spain. T cells, B-cell-depleted T cells, or PBMCs supplied cDNA or gDNA.

V was pared by 0 bases and J by 8 bases, with 19 bases between. The CDR3 totals 16 residues. Germline CDR1 is MGHRA and CDR2 is YSYEKL. Profiled with immunoSEQ multiplex PCR; TCRdb holds only in-frame clones, not every one. The sample yields 250,000 or so clones, roughly nine tenths seen once. The sample was peripheral blood. The clonotype was recovered from a woman between 40 and 50 years old who had recovered from COVID-19. The rearrangement uses TRBV4-1 and TRBJ1-2, with D tentatively TRBD1 (5 bases). The CDR3 nucleotides read TGCGCCAGCAGCCAAGATGTGGGACTGGGGAATCGGGGCTACACCTTC. Residues: CASSQDVGLGNRGYTF.